Below are 3 T cell receptor beta chains sequenced from a single sample in a study of cytomegalovirus exposure and HLA in healthy donors (dated by TCRdb to about 2017). The library was made by the immunoSEQ multiplex PCR assay. TCRdb obtained this table from immuneACCESS and retained in-frame rearrangements with V and J assigned. These tables miss some clones; where compared with another copy, unresolved V genes account for less than half of the shortfall, and the remainder is unexplained. The sample table holds some 63,000 clones, of which around 89% were seen once. The top ten constitute more than 1% of the sample. The sample taken for sequencing was PBMCs. These receptor sequences come from a woman between 18 and 29 years old in good health and CMV-seronegative.

The gene calls are TRBV27 and TRBJ2-7; no clear D gene. Germline V gene data show CDR1 as MNHEY and CDR2 as SMNVEV (reference sequence). V was cut by 0 bases and J by 0 bases, with 9 bases left in between. The CDR3 contains 15 residues. CDR3 sequence: CASSLSSYSSYEQYF. The CDR3 DNA is TGTGCCAGCAGTTTATCCTCCTACAGCTCCTACGAGCAGTACTTC.

This rearrangement joins TRBV5-1 to TRBJ2-2; no clear D gene. The CDR3 has 14 residues. CDR1 is SGHRS, CDR2 YFSETQ, per germline. V lost 0 bases, J lost 2 bases, and 5 bases lay in between. CDR3 nucleotide sequence: TGCGCCAGCAGCTTGGCCCTCAACACCGGGGAGCTGTTTTTT. Protein: CASSLALNTGELFF.

The V call is TRBV5-4, the J call TRBJ2-1; TRBD2 agrees at 10 bases. V trimming: 1 base; J trimming: 0 bases; junction bases outside the gene matches: 4. The germline CDR1 and CDR2 sequences are SGHNT and YYREEE (reference sequence). The CDR3 is 17 amino acids. Written as DNA, the CDR3 is TGTGCCAGCAGCTTGCCTAGCGGGGGCAACTCCTACAATGAGCAGTTCTTC. Residues: CASSLPSGGNSYNEQFF.